This TCR beta chain was found in a study of cytomegalovirus exposure and HLA in healthy donors. Study-wide results and limits: Reportedly, diagnosis of cytomegalovirus status by the classifier showed high specificity and sensitivity. Later, an analysis found that TCR clusters from the first cohort tended to co-occur in the roughly 110 validation repertoires. Cytomegalovirus-associated TCR beta chains were listed, numbering approximately 150.

The donors belonged to the roughly 130-subject validation cohort, separate from the 666-subject first cohort. On this clone: Its antigen is undetermined.

Assay: immunoSEQ multiplex PCR; the TCRdb copy retains only in-frame clones and omits some. The data hold about 120,000 clones, with over 75% observed a single time. The germline gives CDR1 LNHDA, CDR2 SQIVND (reference sequence). Trimming removed 2 bases at V and 5 bases at J, with 9 bases between. There are 13 residues in the CDR3. Sequenced input: PBMCs. This TCR derives from a woman in her late teens or twenties in good health and CMV-seropositive. The gene calls are TRBV19 and TRBJ2-5, with D possibly TRBD1 on 6 matching bases. CDR3 region: CASSIWTAETQYF. The CDR3 DNA reads TGTGCCAGTAGTATATGGACAGCCGAGACCCAGTACTTC.